This T cell receptor beta chain was observed in a study of T cell repertoires in cytomegalovirus infection. Study summary: Carrying CMV and the relevant HLA type showed in public TCR beta signatures.

About this clonotype: The antigen is undetermined. Mismatch with germline at one junction end may stem from a read error.

MiXCR, run by TCRdb on the reads, gives a single entry per CDR3 protein. The profile shows hundreds of thousands of distinct CDR3 sequences, around 32% of them singletons. Germline V gene data show CDR1 as SEHNR and CDR2 as FQNEAQ (reference sequence). The CDR3 has 15 amino acids. Study conclusions and caveats: Summed frequency of shared TCR beta families picked out CMV carriers who also had the relevant HLA. Across the ex vivo response, the dominant clonotypes were HLA-C-restricted CMV-specific TCR beta clonotypes.

The genes are TRBV7-9 and TRBJ2-3, with D perhaps matching TRBD1 or TRBD2 (5 bases each). The sequencing used cultured PBMCs, collected from culture after CMV antigen stimulation. This receptor was taken from a human donor in good health (CMV status not recorded). Some clones in this sample may be carry-over from other donors' samples. The CDR3 is CASILGELSTDTQYF. The CDR3 DNA reads as TGTGCCAGCATCTTAGGGGAGCTAAGCACAGATACGCAGTATTTT.